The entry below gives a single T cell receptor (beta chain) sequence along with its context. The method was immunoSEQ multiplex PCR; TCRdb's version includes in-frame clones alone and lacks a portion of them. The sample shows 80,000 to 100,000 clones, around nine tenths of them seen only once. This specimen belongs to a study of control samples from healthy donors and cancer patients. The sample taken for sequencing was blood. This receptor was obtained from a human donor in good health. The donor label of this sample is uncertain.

CDR3 DNA sequence: TGTGCCACCAGTGATCTCCGGACAGACACCGGGGAGCTGTTTTTT. This gives the protein CATSDLRTDTGELFF. The chain couples TRBV24-1 to TRBJ2-2, with D maybe TRBD1 (6 bases). Germline lookup yields CDR1 KGHDR and CDR2 SFDVKD. This CDR3 has 15 residues. V was shortened by 3 bases and J by 3 bases, with 10 bases between the two germline ends.